The sequence of this T cell receptor beta chain was determined in a study of T-cell memory formation after mild COVID-19. MiXCR was run by TCRdb on the 5' RACE reads, yielding one entry per CDR3 protein. The data show under 700,000 distinct CDR3 sequences, with roughly 22% seen just once and approximately 13% held by the top ten. Germline values: CDR1 SGHVS, CDR2 FQNEAQ. V lost 1 base, J lost 2 bases, and 19 bases lay in between. The CDR3 length is 18 residues. The chain has TRBV7-8 and TRBJ2-3; D uncertain. Specimen: PBMCs or a T cell subset sorted from them (not recorded which). The TCR sequence derives from an adult woman who had mild COVID-19 (a few samples of this study predate the infection). Cell type and time point are not known. In DNA, the CDR3 is TGTGCCAGCAGCTTAGGTCTGCCAACAACCCTTTTCACAGATACGCAGTATTTT. As protein: CASSLGLPTTLFTDTQYF.